The 2 T cell receptor beta chains given below trace back to one sample, sequenced in a study of cytomegalovirus exposure and HLA in healthy donors. PCR primers comprised 60 Vbeta and 13 Jbeta primers. Clones were sequenced by immunoSEQ multiplex PCR, and TCRdb holds only the in-frame ones, with some missing. The table records some 200,000 clones, around 84% of them present only once. The specimen sequenced was PBMCs. These receptors were collected from a woman between 50 and 59 years old in good health and CMV-seropositive.

The CDR3 region has the DNA TGTGCCAGCAGCGTGAGTGCGGGGGAAGGTTCCTACGAGCAGTACTTC. Protein: CASSVSAGEGSYEQYF. This chain uses TRBV9 with TRBJ2-7, with TRBD2 matching 7 bases. V lost 2 bases, J lost 1 base, and 9 bases stayed unmatched. Germline-derived CDR1 and CDR2 are SGDLS and YYNGEE. The CDR3 totals 16 residues.

The genes are TRBV29-1 and TRBJ2-3; possible D gene TRBD1, 6 bases. Germline V gene sequence: CDR1 SQVTM, CDR2 ANQGSEA. Trimming removed 4 bases from V and 7 bases from J, with 15 bases in between. CDR3 length: 13 residues. This chain's CDR3 is CSVVMGATNTQYF. As DNA, the CDR3 is TGCAGCGTTGTCATGGGGGCTACGAATACGCAGTATTTT.